This T cell receptor beta chain comes out of a study of T-cell memory formation after mild COVID-19. Study background: Clusters of TCRs were largely donor specific.

General study results and limits: The CD4+ clones that contracted clustered mainly within CM and EM, and the CD8+ clones concentrated in EMRA.

This CDR3 region has 13 residues. Per germline, CDR1 ENHRY and CDR2 SYGVKD. V was pared by 4 bases and J by 3 bases, with 9 bases between. About this clonotype: Antigen: not known.

Via MiXCR, TCRdb re-called the 5' RACE reads, giving one row per CDR3 protein. The table shows about 390,000 distinct CDR3 sequences, with around a sixth occurring only once. The sample comprised PBMCs or a T cell subset sorted from them (not recorded which). This receptor was identified in a man aged 18 to 29 who had mild COVID-19 (a few samples of this study predate the infection). Cell type and time point are not known. V is TRBV10-3 and J is TRBJ1-2; D unresolved. For the CDR3, the DNA is TGTGCCATCAGTGGCAGAGCCTACTATGGCTACACCTTC. Residues: CAISGRAYYGYTF.